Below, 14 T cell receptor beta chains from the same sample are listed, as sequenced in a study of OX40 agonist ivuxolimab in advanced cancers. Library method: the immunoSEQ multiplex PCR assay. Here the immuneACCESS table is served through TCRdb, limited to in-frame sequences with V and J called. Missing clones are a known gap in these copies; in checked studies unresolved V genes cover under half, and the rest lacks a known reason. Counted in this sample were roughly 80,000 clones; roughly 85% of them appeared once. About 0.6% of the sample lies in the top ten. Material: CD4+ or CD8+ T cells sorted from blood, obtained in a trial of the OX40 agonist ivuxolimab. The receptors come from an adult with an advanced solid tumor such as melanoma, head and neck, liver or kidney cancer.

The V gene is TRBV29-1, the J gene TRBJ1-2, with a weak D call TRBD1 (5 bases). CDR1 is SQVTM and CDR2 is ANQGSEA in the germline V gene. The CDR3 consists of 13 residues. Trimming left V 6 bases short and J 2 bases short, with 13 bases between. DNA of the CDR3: TGCAGCGTCGAACGCAGGGTAAACTATGGCTACACCTTC. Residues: CSVERRVNYGYTF.

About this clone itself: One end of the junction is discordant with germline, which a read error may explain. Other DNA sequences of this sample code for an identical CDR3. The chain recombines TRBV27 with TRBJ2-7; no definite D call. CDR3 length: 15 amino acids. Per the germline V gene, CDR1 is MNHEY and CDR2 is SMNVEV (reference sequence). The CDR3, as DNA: TGTGCCAGCAGTTTTTCCGGCCAGGTTGCCTACGAGCAATACTTC. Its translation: CASSFSGQVAYEQYF.

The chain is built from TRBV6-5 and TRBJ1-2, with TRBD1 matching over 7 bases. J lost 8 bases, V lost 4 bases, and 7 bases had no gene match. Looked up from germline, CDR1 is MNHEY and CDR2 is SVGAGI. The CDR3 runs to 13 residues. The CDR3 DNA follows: TGTGCCAGCAGTTTACGGGACAGAAAGGGCTACACCTTC. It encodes CASSLRDRKGYTF.

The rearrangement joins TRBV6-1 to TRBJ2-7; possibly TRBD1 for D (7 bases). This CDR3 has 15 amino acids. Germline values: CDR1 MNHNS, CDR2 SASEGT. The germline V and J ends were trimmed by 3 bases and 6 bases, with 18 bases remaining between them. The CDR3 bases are TGTGCCAGCAGTGACGGAGGGGGCATCTCGGGCGAGCAGTACTTC. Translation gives CASSDGGGISGEQYF.

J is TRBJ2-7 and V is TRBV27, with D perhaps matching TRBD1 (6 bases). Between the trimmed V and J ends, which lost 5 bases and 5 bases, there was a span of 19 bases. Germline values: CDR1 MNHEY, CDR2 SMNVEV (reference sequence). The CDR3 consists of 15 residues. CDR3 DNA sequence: TGTGCCAGCAGTCCCAACCGGGACAAGCCCAACGAGCAGTACTTC. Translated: CASSPNRDKPNEQYF.

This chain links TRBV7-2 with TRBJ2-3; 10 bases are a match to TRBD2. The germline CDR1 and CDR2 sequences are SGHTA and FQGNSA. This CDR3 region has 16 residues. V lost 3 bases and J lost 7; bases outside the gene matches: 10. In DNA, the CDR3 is TGTGCCAGCAGCTTCCCGAGCGGGGGGGGAACGTATACGCAGTATTTT. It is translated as CASSFPSGGGTYTQYF.

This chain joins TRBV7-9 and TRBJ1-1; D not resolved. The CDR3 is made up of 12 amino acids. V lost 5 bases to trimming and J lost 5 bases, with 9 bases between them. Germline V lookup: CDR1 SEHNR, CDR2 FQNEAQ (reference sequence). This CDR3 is CASSLPGTEAFF. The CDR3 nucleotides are TGTGCCAGCAGCCTCCCGGGTACTGAAGCTTTCTTT.

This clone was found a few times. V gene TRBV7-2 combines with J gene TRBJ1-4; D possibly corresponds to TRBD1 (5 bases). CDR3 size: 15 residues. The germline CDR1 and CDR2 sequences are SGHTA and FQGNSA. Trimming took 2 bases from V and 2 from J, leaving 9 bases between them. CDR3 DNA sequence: TGTGCCAGCAGCTTACGGGGGACGACTAATGAAAAACTGTTTTTT. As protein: CASSLRGTTNEKLFF. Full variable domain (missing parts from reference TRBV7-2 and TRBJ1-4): GAGVSQSPSNKVTEKGKDVELRCDPISGHTALYWYRQSLGQGLEFLIYFQGNSAPDKSGLPSDRFSAERTGGSVSTLTIQRTQQEDSAVYLCASSLRGTTNEKLFFGSGTQLSVL.

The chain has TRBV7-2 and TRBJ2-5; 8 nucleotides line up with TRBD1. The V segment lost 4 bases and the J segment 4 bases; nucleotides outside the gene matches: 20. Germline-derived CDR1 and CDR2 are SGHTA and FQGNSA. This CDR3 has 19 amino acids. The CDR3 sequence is CASSSHSYSGLQGGETQYF. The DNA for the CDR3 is TGTGCCAGCAGCTCTCATTCCTATTCTGGACTACAGGGGGGAGAGACCCAGTACTTC.

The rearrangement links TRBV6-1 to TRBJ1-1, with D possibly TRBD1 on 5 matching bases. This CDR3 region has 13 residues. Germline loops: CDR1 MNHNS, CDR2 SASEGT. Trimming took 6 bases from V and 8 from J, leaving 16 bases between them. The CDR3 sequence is CASRFDRVPEAFF. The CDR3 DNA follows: TGTGCCAGCAGGTTTGACAGAGTCCCAGAAGCTTTCTTT.

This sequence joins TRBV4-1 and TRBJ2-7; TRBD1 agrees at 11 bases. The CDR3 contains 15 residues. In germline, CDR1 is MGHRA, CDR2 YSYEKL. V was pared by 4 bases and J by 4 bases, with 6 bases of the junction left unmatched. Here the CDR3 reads CASSRPDRGQYEQYF. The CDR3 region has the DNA TGCGCCAGCAGCCGGCCGGACAGGGGGCAATACGAGCAGTACTTC.

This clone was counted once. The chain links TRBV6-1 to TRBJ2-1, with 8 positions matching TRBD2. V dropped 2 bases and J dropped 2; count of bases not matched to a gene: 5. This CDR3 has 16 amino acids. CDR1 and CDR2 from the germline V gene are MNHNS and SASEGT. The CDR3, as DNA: TGTGCCAGCAGTGAATCGGGGGGGCCCCCCTACAATGAGCAGTTCTTC. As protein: CASSESGGPPYNEQFF.

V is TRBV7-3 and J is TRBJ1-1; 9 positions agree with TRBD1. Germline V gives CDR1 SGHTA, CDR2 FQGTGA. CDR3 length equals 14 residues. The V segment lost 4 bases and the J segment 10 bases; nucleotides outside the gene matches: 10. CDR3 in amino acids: CASSSYDGTGRAFF. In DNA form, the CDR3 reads TGTGCCAGCAGCTCCTATGATGGGACAGGGAGAGCTTTCTTT.

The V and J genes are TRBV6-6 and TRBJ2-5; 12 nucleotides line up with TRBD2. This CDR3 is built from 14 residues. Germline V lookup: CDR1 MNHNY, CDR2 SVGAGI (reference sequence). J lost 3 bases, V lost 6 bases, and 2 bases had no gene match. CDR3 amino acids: CASSLAGGKETQYF. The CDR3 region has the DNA TGTGCCAGCAGCCTAGCGGGGGGGAAAGAGACCCAGTACTTC.